This TCR beta chain was sequenced during a study of blood T cell repertoires in COVID-19 (dated by TCRdb to 2020 to 2021). Turning to the overall study: Samples covering the acute and convalescent phases of COVID-19 were provided by collaborators in the United States, Italy and Spain. The material from the prospective study consisted of cDNA or gDNA derived from T cells, B-cell-depleted T cells, or PBMCs. The dataset comprised deeply sampled blood TCRbeta repertoires from subjects exposed to, actively infected with, or recovered from COVID-19. A freely available public database, intended as a resource for researchers studying the immune response to SARS-CoV-2, is where the repertoires were released. Samples came from the ongoing ImmuneRACE study (first 160 participants) plus 1,254 subjects from 6 global collaborators. Sample metadata almost always included a de-identified subject ID, COVID-19 status, age in years and sex. Where available, HLA class I and class II types were obtained from metadata supplied by the sample provider rather than from assay-based typing. On the study overall, not on this receptor specifically: How much clinical and demographic metadata was included differed by source and by participant, and the metadata was provided uncurated.

The germline V gene specifies ENHRY as CDR1 and SYGVKD as CDR2. V drops 9 bases and J drops 2 bases, leaving 8 bases in between. Measured from the cysteine to the phenylalanine, the CDR3 is 11 residues long. Only the CDR3 region is kept as DNA, spanning 33 bases read in frame from base 1. As concerns this clone: Its antigen remains undetermined. Qualities for individual bases were not recorded, and no much larger clone is one base off.

TCRbeta CDR3 regions were amplified from genomic DNA using the immunoSEQ Assay, a bias-controlled multiplex PCR. The paper's processing steps were these. The number of nucleated cells in each sample was estimated from the amplification of reference gene primers within the assay. Sequence reads were collapsed and filtered to measure the absolute abundance of every unique TCRbeta CDR3 rearrangement. Productive Simpson clonality was computed per sample as the square root of Simpson's diversity index over productive rearrangements. The clones in this table, taken by TCRdb from immuneACCESS, are in-frame only. Not every clone is retained; where verified, under half of the shortfall comes from an unresolved V gene, and the cause of the rest is unknown. The DNA gave D and trimming, while V, J and clone size come from that table. In all, the sample holds 350,000 to 400,000 clones, and more than 75% of those were seen once. The ten largest clones add up to around 1.2% of the sample.

Participants in the prospective study were enrolled through a virtual design, were aged about 18 to 100 years, and lived in approximately 24 United States geographic areas. In the prospective study, cohorts were assigned on the basis of participant-reported clinical history obtained from a screening survey and a study questionnaire. Recovered participants in ImmuneRACE Cohort 3 were defined as having two consecutive negative NP/OP PCR tests, clearance from a healthcare professional, or resolution of symptoms. In the prospective study, whole blood, serum and a nasopharyngeal or oropharyngeal swab were collected from each participant by mobile phlebotomists. Over a roughly 2-month period, participants in the prospective study had the option of providing additional blood draws and questionnaires. Blood samples from the prospective study were shipped frozen or at room temperature prior to DNA extraction.

In this chain, TRBV10-3 is recombined with TRBJ2-7; TRBD1 is possibly the D segment (6 matching bases). The TCR originated in a woman younger than 30 who had recovered from COVID-19. The material sequenced was PBMCs or T cells enriched from blood (not recorded which). The CDR3: CAMGQAYEQYF. The DNA reads as follows: TGTGCCATGGGACAAGCCTACGAGCAGTACTTC.